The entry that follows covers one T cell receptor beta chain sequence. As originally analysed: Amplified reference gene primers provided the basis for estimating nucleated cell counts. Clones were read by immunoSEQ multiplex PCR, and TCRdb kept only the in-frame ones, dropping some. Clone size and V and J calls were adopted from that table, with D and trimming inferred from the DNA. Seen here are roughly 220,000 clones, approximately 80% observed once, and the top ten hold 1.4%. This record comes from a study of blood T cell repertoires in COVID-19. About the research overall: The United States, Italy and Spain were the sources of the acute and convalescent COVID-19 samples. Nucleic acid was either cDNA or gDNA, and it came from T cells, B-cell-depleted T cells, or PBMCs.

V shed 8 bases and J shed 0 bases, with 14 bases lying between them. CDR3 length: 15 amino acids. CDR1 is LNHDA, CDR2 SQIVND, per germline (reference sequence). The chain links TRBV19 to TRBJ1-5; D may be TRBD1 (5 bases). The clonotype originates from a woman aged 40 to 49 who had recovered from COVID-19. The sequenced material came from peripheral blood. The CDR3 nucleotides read TGTGCCAGTCGACAGATTGTCCTTAGCAATCAGCCCCAGCATTTT. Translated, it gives CASRQIVLSNQPQHF.